The 18 T cell receptor beta chains reported below all come from one sample, sequenced in a study of T-cell memory formation after mild COVID-19. TCRdb independently ran MiXCR on the 5' RACE reads; one entry per CDR3 protein. In the table there are just over 400,000 distinct CDR3 sequences, 20% to 30% of which are singletons. Sequences were obtained from PBMCs or a T cell subset sorted from them (not recorded which). These receptors came from an adult woman who had mild COVID-19 (a few samples of this study predate the infection). Cell type and time point are not known.

This clonotype showed up just a few times. V and J are TRBV5-5 and TRBJ1-1; D is unclear. Deletions cut 0 bases from V and 5 bases from J, with 11 bases between. The CDR3 sequence is 14 residues long. CDR1 SGHKS and CDR2 YYEKEE come from the germline V gene (reference sequence). CDR3 sequence (DNA): TGTGCCAGCAGCTTGGAGCCCGAAGGTACTGAAGCTTTCTTT. Amino acid sequence: CASSLEPEGTEAFF. The variable domain in full, with the rest retrieved from reference TRBV5-5 and TRBJ1-1, is DAGVTQSPTHLIKTRGQQVTLRCSPISGHKSVSWYQQVLGQGPQFIFQYYEKEERGRGNFPDRFSARQFPNYSSELNVNALLLGDSALYLCASSLEPEGTEAFFGQGTRLTVV.

The chain links TRBV7-6 to TRBJ2-3; 9 bases align to TRBD1. The junction had 7 bases not matched to a gene; V was cut back by 0 bases and J by 12 bases. The CDR3 consists of 14 residues. Germline assignment: CDR1 SGHVS and CDR2 FNYEAQ. The CDR3 DNA sequence: TGTGCCAGCAGCTTAGCGGAGGGGACAGGGTATCAGTATTTT. This translates into CASSLAEGTGYQYF.

This chain links TRBV5-1 with TRBJ2-1; no firm D call. The CDR3 sequence is 12 residues long. The V end lost 0 bases, the J end lost 8 bases, and 6 bases lay between the germline ends. CDR1 and CDR2 (germline): SGHRS, YFSETQ. DNA for the CDR3: TGCGCCAGCAGCTTGGATGTACATGAGCAGTTCTTC. This gives the protein CASSLDVHEQFF.

J is TRBJ1-3 and V is TRBV18; D perhaps matches TRBD1 (6 bases). CDR3 size: 14 residues. The V end lost 6 bases, the J end lost 0 bases, and 9 bases lay between the germline ends. The V gene's germline CDR1 is KGHSH and CDR2 LQKENI. The CDR3 bases are TGTGCCAGCTCGGGGGACATCTCTGGAAACACCATATATTTT. Its translation is CASSGDISGNTIYF. Drawing the rest from reference TRBV18 and TRBJ1-3, the complete variable domain is NAGVMQNPRHLVRRRGQEARLRCSPMKGHSHVYWYRQLPEEGLKFMVYLQKENIIDESGMPKERFSAEFPKEGPSILRIQQVVRGDSAAYFCASSGDISGNTIYFGEGSWLTVV.

This clonotype was recorded a few times. The chain recombines TRBV7-9 with TRBJ2-2, with D uncertain. From germline, CDR1 is SEHNR and CDR2 FQNEAQ (reference sequence). The CDR3 is made up of 13 amino acids. V was pared by 3 bases and J by 8 bases, with 10 bases between. CDR3 bases: TGTGCCAGCAGCTTCTCCCTGGGGGGGGAGCTGTTTTTT. Its protein is CASSFSLGGELFF.

This clonotype was detected a few times. This rearrangement joins TRBV15 to TRBJ2-5; the D gene is possibly TRBD2 (6 bases). The CDR3 is 15 amino acids. Germline-derived CDR1 and CDR2 are LNHNV and YYDKDF (reference sequence). The ends were cut back, 1 base at V and 4 bases at J, with 13 bases in the middle. The chain's CDR3 is CATSRAPAGRETQYF. The CDR3 DNA reads as TGTGCCACCAGCAGAGCCCCGGCGGGAAGAGAGACCCAGTACTTC.

This clonotype has just a few counts. The V gene is TRBV12-3 or TRBV12-4, the J gene TRBJ1-2; weak D call: TRBD1 (6 bases). The V and J ends lost 7 bases and 5 bases respectively, with 17 bases between them. This CDR3 contains 14 residues. The CDR3 loop reads CASTLRGHEYGYTF. The CDR3 nucleotides are TGTGCCAGCACTCTCCGGGGACACGAGTATGGCTACACCTTC.

V usage is TRBV30 and J usage is TRBJ2-1, with D unresolved. Trimming removed 0 bases at V and 3 bases at J, with 6 bases between. The CDR3 spans 13 residues. Germline CDR1 and CDR2: GTSNPN and SVGIG (reference sequence). As DNA, the CDR3 is TGTGCCTGGAGTGTTGACCTCTACAATGAGCAGTTCTTC. Protein sequence: CAWSVDLYNEQFF.

The chain is built from TRBV5-1 and TRBJ2-1; 10 nucleotides agree with TRBD1. CDR3 length: 16 residues. Looked up from germline, CDR1 is SGHRS and CDR2 is YFSETQ. After removal of 2 bases from V and 5 bases from J, the junction contained 7 bases not matched to a gene. CDR3 region: CASSLEAGQGNNEQFF. In DNA form, the CDR3 reads TGCGCCAGCAGCTTAGAAGCGGGACAGGGGAACAATGAGCAGTTCTTC.

V gene TRBV20-1 combines with J gene TRBJ1-1; TRBD1 is a possible D gene (5 bases). Trimming shortened V by 3 bases and J by 0 bases, and 8 bases separated the two germline ends. Germline V gives CDR1 DFQATT, CDR2 SNEGSKA (reference sequence). CDR3 length: 13 residues. The CDR3 DNA reads TGCAGTGCTAGTGACAGTTTGAACACTGAAGCTTTCTTT. Translating it yields CSASDSLNTEAFF.

The chain recombines TRBV7-9 with TRBJ1-5; 9 positions agree with TRBD1. The CDR3 loop spans 14 amino acids. J gave up 7 bases and V 5 bases, and 6 bases lay outside the gene matches. The germline V gene encodes CDR1 SEHNR and CDR2 FQNEAQ (reference sequence). DNA of the CDR3: TGTGCCAGCAGCCGCGGGGACAGGGCACAGCCCCAGCATTTT. Translating it yields CASSRGDRAQPQHF.

This chain links TRBV9 with TRBJ1-6; D uncertain. The length of the CDR3 is 15 residues. Trimming took off 2 bases at V and 11 bases at J, with 17 bases between the two ends. The V gene's germline CDR1 is SGDLS and CDR2 YYNGEE. CDR3 residues: CASSVQTQPGTPLHF. The CDR3 coding sequence is TGTGCCAGCAGCGTCCAGACTCAACCCGGAACACCCCTCCACTTT.

V is TRBV5-1 and J is TRBJ2-1; TRBD2 aligns across 12 bases. The CDR3 runs to 21 residues. Germline V gives CDR1 SGHRS, CDR2 YFSETQ. V lost 3 bases to trimming and J lost 0 bases; unmatched junction nucleotides: 16. CDR3 DNA: TGCGCCAGCAGCTCGCGCCATCCCGGGACTAGCGGGCCTAGCTCCTACAATGAGCAGTTCTTC. Translation: CASSSRHPGTSGPSSYNEQFF.

The chain uses TRBV6-2 or TRBV6-3 and TRBJ2-1, with D possibly matching TRBD1 (6 bases). The CDR3 has 17 residues. Germline CDR1 is MNHEY and CDR2 is SVGEGT. Trimming removed 0 bases at V and 4 bases at J, with 16 bases between. This chain's CDR3 is CASSYSGTSAIYNEQFF. CDR3 sequence (DNA): TGTGCCAGCAGTTACTCGGGGACATCCGCCATTTACAATGAGCAGTTCTTC.

This clonotype was detected a few times. The genes are TRBV9 and TRBJ2-6; D is uncertain. Trimming stripped 4 bases from V and 0 bases from J, with 11 bases between. This CDR3 contains 16 residues. CDR1 and CDR2 (germline): SGDLS, YYNGEE. CDR3 DNA: TGTGCCAGCAGCTTCGCTATCAGCTCTGGGGCCAACGTCCTGACTTTC. Amino acid sequence: CASSFAISSGANVLTF.

The genes are TRBV24-1 and TRBJ2-5; 7 bases match TRBD1. The junction had 14 bases not matched to a gene; V was cut back by 4 bases and J by 1 base. Germline CDR1 reads KGHDR; CDR2 reads SFDVKD. The CDR3 consists of 18 residues. This CDR3 reads CATSDPRARTGPQETQYF. In DNA form, the CDR3 reads TGTGCCACCAGTGACCCAAGGGCCAGGACAGGCCCCCAAGAGACCCAGTACTTC.

The V call is TRBV5-1, the J call TRBJ2-2, with 9 bases identical to TRBD1. The V and J ends lost 3 bases and 4 bases, in that order; junction bases with no gene match: 1. Germline V lookup: CDR1 SGHRS, CDR2 YFSETQ. The CDR3 sequence is 14 residues long. CDR3 in amino acids: CASSWDRVTGELFF. The CDR3, as DNA: TGCGCCAGCAGCTGGGACAGGGTCACCGGGGAGCTGTTTTTT.

The chain couples TRBV20-1 to TRBJ1-2; 9 positions match TRBD1. V lost 6 bases to trimming and J lost 6 bases; unmatched junction nucleotides: 17. Looked up from germline, CDR1 is DFQATT and CDR2 is SNEGSKA (reference sequence). This CDR3 region has 16 residues. In DNA, the CDR3 is TGCAGTGCAATCCTCTCGGGGACAGGGAGACGTCATGGCTACACCTTC. Residues: CSAILSGTGRRHGYTF.